These 6 T cell receptor beta chains originate from one sample sequenced in a study of CD8+CD57+ T cells in acquired aplastic anemia. Profiles of TCR beta VDJ and CDR3 were generated from a genomic DNA template. A single record per CDR3 protein comes from TCRdb applying MiXCR to the reads. The sample gives about 120,000 distinct CDR3 sequences, 50% to 60% of which show up once; roughly 32% is in the top ten. All patients picked for sequencing had shown, by flow cytometry, an expansion of CD8+CD57+ cells. The sample taken for sequencing was sorted CD4+, CD8+, or CD8+CD57+ T cells (not recorded which) from PBMCs. All receptors come from a human donor with aplastic anemia.

This clonotype was counted ten times or more. This chain uses TRBV10-3 with TRBJ2-7; D gene ambiguous. The CDR3 totals 12 residues. V shed 8 bases and J shed 0 bases, with 8 bases lying between them. Germline-derived CDR1 and CDR2 are ENHRY and SYGVKD. CDR3 residues: CAIARTSYEQYF. As DNA, the CDR3 is TGTGCCATCGCCAGAACCTCCTACGAGCAGTACTTC.

A few counts support this clonotype. The chain employs TRBV15 and TRBJ1-4; D is uncertain. Germline V gives CDR1 LNHNV, CDR2 YYDKDF (reference sequence). The CDR3 consists of 15 residues. V was clipped by 4 bases and J by 0 bases, with 9 bases between them. The CDR3 spells CATSNQLATNEKLFF. The CDR3 bases are TGTGCCACCAGCAACCAGCTTGCAACTAATGAAAAACTGTTTTTT.

There are many counts of this clonotype. The chain couples TRBV7-8 to TRBJ2-1, with 15 bases lining up with TRBD2. The V and J ends lost 4 bases and 8 bases, in that order; junction bases with no gene match: 3. CDR1 is SGHVS and CDR2 is FQNEAQ in the germline V gene. This CDR3 is 15 amino acids long. CDR3: CASSSGLAGGDEQFF. CDR3 nucleotide sequence: TGTGCCAGCAGCTCCGGACTAGCGGGAGGGGATGAGCAGTTCTTC.

At least ten counts were recorded for this clonotype. J is TRBJ2-3 and V is TRBV4-3; D call uncertain. Trimming left V 0 bases short and J 0 bases short, with 4 bases between. Germline values: CDR1 LGHNA, CDR2 YSLEER. CDR3 size: 14 residues. As DNA, the CDR3 is TGCGCCAGCAGCCAAGATACAAGCACAGATACGCAGTATTTT. Protein product: CASSQDTSTDTQYF.

A single count supports this clonotype. This chain uses TRBV7-7 with TRBJ2-3; D uncertain. The length of the CDR3 is 12 residues. In germline, CDR1 is SSHAT, CDR2 FNYEAQ (reference sequence). Trimming removed 4 bases from V and 4 bases from J, with 6 bases in between. In nucleotides, the CDR3 is TGTGCCAGCAGCTCCTGGGCAGATACGCAGTATTTT. Its protein is CASSSWADTQYF.

This clonotype turned up a few times. The V call is TRBV25-1, the J call TRBJ1-2, with D hard to call. V was trimmed by 2 bases and J by 8 bases, leaving 6 bases between them. The CDR3 totals 11 residues. Germline-derived CDR1 and CDR2 are MGHDK and SYGVNS. DNA for the CDR3: TGTGCCAGCAGTGAACTTAGAGGCTACACCTTC. It yields the protein CASSELRGYTF.